Presented here are 13 T cell receptor beta chains from one specimen sequenced in a study of shared clonotypes between healthy human individuals. This table comes from immunoSEQ multiplex PCR, and its TCRdb copy is limited to in-frame clones, with some not included. The sample shows 90,000 to 150,000 clones, around 68% of them seen only once. The sample comprised memory CD8+ T cells sorted from blood. Subset described: CD45RO+ cells pooled with CCR7-negative TemRA cells. All receptors derive from a woman younger than 45 in good health.

This clone was observed at least ten times. V and J are TRBV29-1 and TRBJ2-7, with D perhaps matching TRBD1 (5 bases). Trimming removed 5 bases from V and 3 bases from J, with 11 bases in between. The CDR3 has 12 residues. Germline V CDR1 and CDR2: SQVTM, ANQGSEA. The CDR3 sequence is CSVSRGNYEQYF. CDR3 DNA sequence: TGCAGCGTTTCAAGGGGAAACTACGAGCAGTACTTC.

This chain uses TRBV27 with TRBJ2-7, with D maybe TRBD2 (5 bases). Trimming pared 8 bases from V and 1 base from J, leaving 9 bases between. Germline loops: CDR1 MNHEY, CDR2 SMNVEV (reference sequence). This CDR3 has 12 amino acids. CDR3 sequence (DNA): TGTGCCAGCGGCGGAGGTTCCTACGAGCAGTACTTC. Translation gives CASGGGSYEQYF.

This chain links TRBV6-1 with TRBJ2-1; 8 bases line up with TRBD1. Trimming cost V 6 bases and J 7 bases; bases outside gene matches: 5. The CDR3 covers 13 residues. Germline V gene data show CDR1 as MNHNS and CDR2 as SASEGT. The DNA of the CDR3 is TGTGCCAGCAGGGGGACAGGAGGTAATGAGCAGTTCTTC. Translating gives CASRGTGGNEQFF.

The J gene is TRBJ2-7, the V gene TRBV2; 8 bases match TRBD1. V lost 0 bases to trimming and J lost 3 bases; unmatched junction nucleotides: 7. This CDR3 region has 16 residues. The germline gives CDR1 SNHLY, CDR2 FYNNEI. The DNA of the CDR3 is TGTGCCAGCAGTGAAGCGCGATGGACAGGGTTCTACGAGCAGTACTTC. It is translated as CASSEARWTGFYEQYF.

This sequence joins TRBV14 and TRBJ1-2, with D perhaps TRBD1 (6 bases). V lost 4 bases, J lost 10 bases, and 28 bases lay in between. CDR1 is SGHDN, CDR2 FVKESK, per germline. The CDR3 is made up of 17 amino acids. DNA for the CDR3: TGTGCCAGCAGCCCCTTCACAGGGTGGAGTTTTCGGGATGACTACACCTTC. This translates into CASSPFTGWSFRDDYTF.

This chain links TRBV15 with TRBJ2-1; TRBD2 aligns across 10 bases. Germline CDR1 is LNHNV and CDR2 is YYDKDF (reference sequence). V trimming: 0 bases; J trimming: 6 bases; junction bases outside the gene matches: 2. The CDR3 extends over 15 amino acids. The CDR3 DNA reads TGTGCCACCAGCAGAGATGGGACTAGCGTCAATGAGCAGTTCTTC. Its protein is CATSRDGTSVNEQFF.

The chain is built from TRBV19 and TRBJ2-3; 8 bases agree with TRBD2. The CDR3 is made up of 17 amino acids. The germline gives CDR1 LNHDA, CDR2 SQIVND (reference sequence). With 0 bases clipped from V and 0 bases from J, the junction kept 5 bases outside the gene matches. This CDR3 is CASSIDLASGSTDTQYF. DNA for the CDR3: TGTGCCAGTAGTATAGATCTGGCTAGCGGGAGCACAGATACGCAGTATTTT.

This chain joins TRBV5-1 and TRBJ2-3; D uncertain. Trimming took 4 bases from V and 2 from J, leaving 17 bases between them. Germline lookup yields CDR1 SGHRS and CDR2 YFSETQ. The CDR3 runs 16 residues. The CDR3 region has the DNA TGCGCCAGCAGCCCCGTTGGGTTGGGCAACACAGATACGCAGTATTTT. Residues: CASSPVGLGNTDTQYF.

This chain joins TRBV18 and TRBJ1-2; 7 bases agree with TRBD1. Germline values: CDR1 KGHSH, CDR2 LQKENI. This CDR3 contains 14 residues. V shed 2 bases and J 5 bases; nucleotides not matched to a gene: 5. The CDR3 region is CASSPADRVYGYTF. The CDR3 DNA reads TGTGCCAGCTCACCAGCCGACAGGGTATATGGCTACACCTTC. Full variable domain (missing parts from reference TRBV18 and TRBJ1-2): NAGVMQNPRHLVRRRGQEARLRCSPMKGHSHVYWYRQLPEEGLKFMVYLQKENIIDESGMPKERFSAEFPKEGPSILRIQQVVRGDSAAYFCASSPADRVYGYTFGSGTRLTVV.

This clone was picked up a small number of times. The chain links TRBV5-4 to TRBJ2-6, with unresolved D. The CDR3 sequence is 15 residues long. Germline V gene lookup returns CDR1 SGHNT and CDR2 YYREEE (reference sequence). Between the trimmed V and J ends, which lost 3 bases and 4 bases, there was a span of 11 bases. The chain's CDR3 is CASSYDSAGANVLTF. The CDR3 coding sequence is TGTGCCAGCAGCTACGATTCCGCCGGGGCCAACGTCCTGACTTTC.

This clone is judged medium-sized. The chain couples TRBV13 to TRBJ2-1; 11 nucleotides line up with TRBD2. V lost 2 bases, J lost 9 bases, and 6 bases stayed unmatched. The CDR3 loop spans 15 amino acids. Germline V gene data show CDR1 as PRHDT and CDR2 as FYEKMQ (reference sequence). CDR3: CASSLPSSGGREQFF. The CDR3 nucleotides are TGTGCCAGCAGCTTACCGTCTAGCGGGGGGCGTGAGCAGTTCTTC.

CDR3: CSQDRAAFF. As DNA, the CDR3 is TGCAGTCAGGACAGGGCGGCTTTCTTT. The gene calls are TRBV20-1 and TRBJ1-1; TRBD1 aligns across 8 bases. The CDR3 is made up of 9 amino acids. V lost 8 bases and J lost 11; bases outside the gene matches: 4. Germline V lookup: CDR1 DFQATT, CDR2 SNEGSKA (reference sequence).

J is TRBJ1-5 and V is TRBV7-9; D remains ambiguous. V was cut by 1 base and J by 5 bases, with 6 bases left in between. CDR1 and CDR2 (germline): SEHNR, FQNEAQ (reference sequence). The CDR3 contains 13 residues. For the CDR3, the DNA is TGTGCCAGCAGCTTAGACAATCATCAGCCCCAGCATTTT. This translates into CASSLDNHQPQHF.